The 15 T cell receptor beta chains reported below all come from one sample, sequenced in a study of response to subunit inactivated influenza vaccine. TCRdb used MiXCR to reprocess the RT-PCR reads, holding one entry per CDR3 protein. This table has about 160,000 distinct CDR3 sequences, approximately 10% appearing once. The source material was non-naive T cells sorted from PBMCs, sampled 35 to 45 days after vaccination. Receptor source: a man aged 45-65 years who received an inactivated influenza vaccine.

The V call is TRBV27, the J call TRBJ2-2; 14 nucleotides agree with TRBD2. The germline gives CDR1 MNHEY, CDR2 SMNVEV (reference sequence). CDR3 size: 15 residues. Trimming cost V 7 bases and J 8 bases; bases outside gene matches: 6. The CDR3 region has the DNA TGTGCCAGCAAGAAGGGACTAGCGGGGGATGGGGAGCTGTTTTTT. Its protein is CASKKGLAGDGELFF.

The gene calls are TRBV5-4 and TRBJ1-2; D is undetermined. Trimming stripped 0 bases from V and 0 bases from J, with 12 bases between. Germline V gene data show CDR1 as SGHNT and CDR2 as YYREEE (reference sequence). The CDR3 has 16 amino acids. CDR3 residues: CASSLAGRTPNYGYTF. CDR3 nucleotide sequence: TGTGCCAGCAGCTTGGCCGGGAGAACTCCTAACTATGGCTACACCTTC. The full variable domain, its missing parts supplied by reference TRBV5-4 and TRBJ1-2, is ETGVTQSPTHLIKTRGQQVTLRCSSQSGHNTVSWYQQALGQGPQFIFQYYREEENGRGNFPPRFSGLQFPNYSSELNVNALELDDSALYLCASSLAGRTPNYGYTFGSGTRLTVV.

The chain couples TRBV30 to TRBJ2-5; D not resolved. V shed 0 bases and J shed 7 bases, with 18 bases lying between them. The CDR3 has 15 amino acids. CDR1 and CDR2 from the germline V gene are GTSNPN and SVGIG (reference sequence). CDR3 sequence: CAWSVQVSPWGTQYF. CDR3 bases: TGTGCCTGGAGTGTACAAGTCAGCCCATGGGGGACCCAGTACTTC.

This clonotype was picked up a small number of times. The chain couples TRBV11-2 to TRBJ2-1; TRBD2 might be the D (6 bases). CDR3 size: 13 residues. Germline assignment: CDR1 SGHAT and CDR2 FQNNGV. Trimming left V 1 base short and J 12 bases short, with 13 bases between. CDR3 in DNA: TGTGCCAGCAGCTTAGGGGGAATCGGGGGGCAGTTCTTC. This encodes CASSLGGIGGQFF.

The J gene is TRBJ1-5, the V gene TRBV12-3 or TRBV12-4; D gene uncertain. Trimming took off 6 bases at V and 10 bases at J, with 13 bases between the two ends. The CDR3 length is 12 residues. The CDR3: CASSQTPGPQHF. The CDR3 DNA reads TGTGCCAGCAGCCAGACCCCAGGTCCCCAGCATTTT.

The chain combines TRBV10-3 with TRBJ2-1, with TRBD2 identical over 10 bases. Trimming at V came to 0 bases and at J to 1 base, leaving 9 bases not matched to a gene. This CDR3 region has 19 residues. Per germline, CDR1 ENHRY and CDR2 SYGVKD. The CDR3 coding sequence is TGTGCCATCAGTGAGTCGCGTCTAGCGGGAGAGGGGTCCTACAATGAGCAGTTCTTC. As protein: CAISESRLAGEGSYNEQFF.

V and J are TRBV7-6 and TRBJ2-1, with D perhaps matching TRBD2 (5 bases). Germline CDR1 reads SGHVS; CDR2 reads FNYEAQ. The CDR3 extends over 11 amino acids. The V gene lost 5 bases and the J gene lost 9 bases, with 8 bases spanning the gap. Here the CDR3 reads CASSVGGEQFF. CDR3 DNA: TGTGCCAGCAGCGTAGGAGGTGAGCAGTTCTTC.

The gene calls are TRBV4-3 and TRBJ1-6; TRBD1 matches at 7 bases. CDR3 length: 15 residues. The germline V gene has CDR1 LGHNA and CDR2 YSLEER. V trimming: 5 bases; J trimming: 6 bases; junction bases outside the gene matches: 7. CDR3 region: CASSEGQRLNSPLHF. The CDR3 coding sequence is TGCGCCAGCAGCGAGGGACAGCGACTTAATTCACCCCTCCACTTT.

The chain is built from TRBV29-1 and TRBJ2-1, with D possibly matching TRBD1 (5 bases). Trimming cost V 4 bases and J 1 base, with 8 bases left between them. Germline V gene data show CDR1 as SQVTM and CDR2 as ANQGSEA. This CDR3 has 13 amino acids. This CDR3 reads CSVGQGSYNEQFF. DNA for the CDR3: TGCAGCGTTGGTCAGGGTTCCTACAATGAGCAGTTCTTC.

This clonotype has more than one count but fewer than ten. The V and J genes are TRBV4-2 and TRBJ1-5; D perhaps matches TRBD1 (6 bases). V was cut by 2 bases and J by 6 bases, with 14 bases left in between. In germline, CDR1 is LGHNA, CDR2 YNFKEQ. This CDR3 comprises 15 residues. The CDR3 nucleotides are TGTGCCAGCAGCCAATCCCGGGGGGCACTTCAGCCCCAGCATTTT. Amino acids: CASSQSRGALQPQHF.

This clonotype was counted between two and nine times. The genes are TRBV9 and TRBJ2-5; 9 bases are shared with TRBD2. Germline-derived CDR1 and CDR2 are SGDLS and YYNGEE. The J segment lost 5 bases and the V segment lost 4 bases, leaving 9 bases of the junction unmatched. This CDR3 comprises 15 residues. The CDR3 loop reads CASSSQAGGQETQYF. In nucleotides, the CDR3 is TGTGCCAGCAGCTCCCAAGCGGGAGGCCAGGAGACCCAGTACTTC. Together with reference TRBV9 and TRBJ2-5, the CDR3 gives the full variable domain: DSGVTQTPKHLITATGQRVTLRCSPRSGDLSVYWYQQSLDQGLQFLIQYYNGEERAKGNILERFSAQQFPDLHSELNLSSLELGDSALYFCASSSQAGGQETQYFGPGTRLLVL.

This clonotype came up many times. The chain joins TRBV29-1 to TRBJ2-1, with D maybe TRBD1 (5 bases). This CDR3 has 12 residues. Germline assignment: CDR1 SQVTM and CDR2 ANQGSEA. Trimming stripped 5 bases from V and 3 bases from J, with 8 bases between. CDR3 sequence (DNA): TGCAGCGTTTACAGGTACTACAATGAGCAGTTCTTC. Encoded protein: CSVYRYYNEQFF.

This clonotype has more than one count but fewer than ten. The V gene is TRBV3-1, the J gene TRBJ2-5; D is possibly TRBD1 (6 bases). The CDR3 length is 15 residues. Trimming left V 1 base short and J 4 bases short, with 13 bases between. Germline CDR1 LGHDT, CDR2 YNNKEL (reference sequence). CDR3 residues: CASSQATGSRETQYF. DNA for the CDR3: TGTGCCAGCAGCCAAGCAACAGGGAGTCGAGAGACCCAGTACTTC.

This clonotype was detected many times. The chain combines TRBV12-3 or TRBV12-4 with TRBJ1-3; unclear D gene. The CDR3 loop spans 12 amino acids. Trimming shortened V by 6 bases and J by 4 bases, and 7 bases separated the two germline ends. Here the CDR3 DNA reads TGTGCCAGCAGATCCAGCGGAAACACCATATATTTT. It yields the protein CASRSSGNTIYF.

This clonotype was picked up a small number of times. The rearrangement joins TRBV7-8 to TRBJ2-2, with 11 positions matching TRBD2. Germline CDR1 SGHVS, CDR2 FQNEAQ. The ends lost 3 bases at V and 7 bases at J; junction bases unmatched: 7. The CDR3 totals 16 residues. CDR3 bases: TGTGCCAGCAGCTTTAGCGGGAGGGCCAGGAACGGGGAGCTGTTTTTT. Residues: CASSFSGRARNGELFF.